This T cell receptor beta chain was identified in a study of beta chain features in type 1 diabetes. Study conclusions and caveats: Shorter TCRB CDR3s, moderately but significantly so, were found in Type 1 diabetes patients in all four CD4+ subsets. More deletions and fewer insertions at VDJ junctions were found in patients with type 1 diabetes.

Sorting of CD4+ naive, central memory, regulatory and stem cell-like memory cells was performed via CD45RO/CCR7/CD25/CD127/CD95/CD27. As concerns this clone: Its specificity is not known.

All of the isolated RNA was reverse transcribed, so expressed TCRB transcripts were sequenced. Assay used: immunoSEQ multiplex PCR; TCRdb lists only in-frame clones, some missing. The data contain 640,000 or so clones, roughly an eighth of them singletons. The CDR3 has 16 residues. V lost 6 bases, J lost 3 bases, and 19 bases lay in between. The V gene's germline CDR1 is SGHAT and CDR2 FQNNGV. The specimen sequenced was naive CD4+ T cells from blood. The chain employs TRBV11-2 and TRBJ2-3; tentative D call: TRBD1 (6 bases). The sequence was obtained from a man in his late teens or twenties with type 1 diabetes. The CDR3 sequence is CASSRGVQGRTDTQYF. In DNA form, the CDR3 reads TGTGCCAGCAGTCGAGGTGTCCAGGGGCGAACAGATACGCAGTATTTT.